A selection of T cell receptor beta chains follows, all from one sample in a study of T cell changes during pregnancy in multiple sclerosis. Assay: immunoSEQ multiplex PCR; the TCRdb copy retains only in-frame clones and omits some. The repertoire includes tens of thousands of clones, 80% to 90% of them detected once, and about 3.5% sits in the top ten. The sample in question was peripheral blood, obtained before pregnancy. These receptors all come from a female donor with multiple sclerosis, enrolled in a pregnancy study. CDR3s include the opening cysteine and the closing phenylalanine or tryptophan. D genes are given only for firm matches. Clone size is shown for a subset of rows, as once, few, many or a class of expanded clone.

CDR3 length	clone size	J gene	D gene	V gene	CDR3 protein	CDR3 DNA
16	NA	TRBJ2-7	NA	TRBV4-1	CASSQEGGTSSYEQYF	TGCGCCAGCAGCCAAGAGGGGGGGACAAGCTCCTACGAGCAGTACTTC
15	NA	TRBJ2-5	NA	TRBV4-2	CASSQDRGYQETQYF	TGTGCCAGCAGCCAAGATAGGGGGTACCAAGAGACCCAGTACTTC
15	NA	TRBJ2-7	TRBD1	TRBV7-9	CASSYRGRHIYEQYF	TGTGCCAGCAGCTACAGGGGGAGGCATATCTACGAGCAGTACTTC
13	NA	TRBJ1-2	NA	TRBV25-1	CASSEWTGYGYTF	TGTGCCAGCAGTGAATGGACGGGGTATGGCTACACCTTC
14	NA	TRBJ1-2	NA	TRBV15	CATSRNREGERYTF	TGTGCCACCAGCAGAAACAGGGAAGGGGAACGCTACACCTTC
13	NA	TRBJ2-7	NA	TRBV11-2	CASSATGSAEQYF	TGTGCCAGCAGCGCAACAGGGAGCGCCGAGCAGTACTTC
18	NA	TRBJ1-5	TRBD1	TRBV19	CASSIDNRGTVRGRPQHF	TGTGCCAGTAGTATAGATAATCGGGGGACAGTGCGTGGACGGCCCCAGCATTTT
16	NA	TRBJ2-1	TRBD2	TRBV7-8	CASSLASSGNYNEQFF	TGTGCCAGCAGCTTAGCGAGCAGCGGGAACTACAATGAGCAGTTCTTC
15	once	TRBJ1-3	NA	TRBV10-3	CAISESQDSGNTIYF	TGTGCCATCAGTGAGTCACAGGACTCTGGAAACACCATATATTTT
15	NA	TRBJ2-7	TRBD1	TRBV27	CASSRPGTAAYEQYF	TGTGCCAGCAGCCGACCCGGGACAGCAGCCTACGAGCAGTACTTC
15	NA	TRBJ1-1	TRBD1	TRBV27	CASSSQTGGFAEAFF	TGTGCCAGCAGTTCCCAAACAGGGGGCTTCGCTGAAGCTTTCTTT
14	NA	TRBJ1-5	NA	TRBV5-8	CASSLGQADQPQHF	TGTGCCAGCAGCTTGGGACAGGCTGATCAGCCCCAGCATTTT
15	NA	TRBJ1-5	TRBD1	TRBV30	CAWDRGLGGNQPQHF	TGTGCCTGGGACAGGGGGTTAGGGGGCAATCAGCCCCAGCATTTT
15	NA	TRBJ2-3	TRBD1	TRBV28	CASSLDQGAPDTQYF	TGTGCCAGCAGTTTGGACCAGGGGGCTCCAGATACGCAGTATTTT
15	NA	TRBJ2-5	NA	TRBV6-6	CASSDLGGDQETQYF	TGTGCCAGCAGTGACCTTGGCGGAGACCAAGAGACCCAGTACTTC
13	once	TRBJ2-5	NA	TRBV5-4	CASTLGRGETQYF	TGTGCCAGCACCTTGGGCAGGGGAGAGACCCAGTACTTC
13	NA	TRBJ2-2	TRBD1	TRBV6-5	CASSSFRDRLMFF	TGTGCCAGCAGCTCATTTAGGGACAGGCTGATGTTTTTT
12	NA	TRBJ2-5	NA	TRBV2	CASRGGLAPQYF	TGTGCCAGCAGGGGGGGACTTGCGCCCCAGTACTTC
15	NA	TRBJ2-2	NA	TRBV5-1	CASSLTTTNTGELFF	TGCGCCAGCAGCCTGACTACCACGAACACCGGGGAGCTGTTTTTT
14	NA	TRBJ1-3	NA	TRBV5-1	CASSLDSLSNTIYF	TGCGCCAGCAGCTTGGACAGTTTGAGCAACACCATATATTTT
16	NA	TRBJ2-5	TRBD1	TRBV19	CASSILGTGGKETQYF	TGTGCCAGTAGTATACTCGGGACAGGGGGTAAAGAGACCCAGTACTTC
12	NA	TRBJ2-1	TRBD2	TRBV5-1	CASSFAGDEQFF	TGCGCCAGCAGCTTCGCGGGGGATGAGCAGTTCTTC
15	NA	TRBJ2-7	TRBD1	TRBV9	CASSFGQDLPYEQYF	TGTGCCAGCAGCTTCGGACAGGACCTACCCTACGAGCAGTACTTC
15	NA	TRBJ2-1	NA	TRBV5-1	CASSLDGLDYNEQFF	TGCGCCAGCAGCTTGGATGGACTTGACTACAATGAGCAGTTCTTC
14	NA	TRBJ2-7	NA	TRBV5-6	CASTLGGPRYEQYF	TGTGCCAGCACCCTCGGGGGGCCTCGCTACGAGCAGTACTTC
14	NA	TRBJ2-1	TRBD1	TRBV6-5	CASSTGTGGNEQFF	TGTGCCAGCAGTACCGGGACAGGGGGTAATGAGCAGTTCTTC
14	NA	TRBJ1-1	TRBD1	TRBV5-1	CASSPGQENTEAFF	TGCGCCAGCAGCCCCGGACAGGAGAACACTGAAGCTTTCTTT
14	few	TRBJ2-4	TRBD2	TRBV7-9	CASSLTSGKNIQYF	TGTGCCAGCAGCTTAACTAGCGGGAAAAACATTCAGTACTTC
14	NA	TRBJ2-7	TRBD2	TRBV18	CASSPTSGSNEQYF	TGTGCCAGCTCACCGACTAGCGGGAGTAACGAGCAGTACTTC
15	once	TRBJ2-2	TRBD2	TRBV18	CASSLGLVVTGELFF	TGTGCCAGCTCACTTGGACTAGTTGTCACCGGGGAGCTGTTTTTT
17	NA	TRBJ2-1	TRBD2	TRBV10-2	CASSELVGTSGENEQFF	TGCGCCAGCAGTGAGTTAGTGGGGACTAGCGGCGAGAATGAGCAGTTCTTC
16	few	TRBJ2-6	NA	TRBV19	CASSRGSSSGANVLTF	TGTGCCAGTAGTCGGGGATCGAGCTCTGGGGCCAACGTCCTGACTTTC
15	NA	TRBJ1-2	TRBD1	TRBV5-1	CASSSGQGALLGYTF	TGCGCCAGCAGCTCGGGACAGGGGGCATTGTTAGGCTACACCTTC
13	NA	TRBJ1-2	NA	TRBV14	CASSYRDDYGYTF	TGTGCCAGCAGCTACAGGGATGACTATGGCTACACCTTC
13	NA	TRBJ2-7	NA	TRBV18	CASSPQEYYEQYF	TGTGCCAGCTCACCACAAGAGTACTACGAGCAGTACTTC